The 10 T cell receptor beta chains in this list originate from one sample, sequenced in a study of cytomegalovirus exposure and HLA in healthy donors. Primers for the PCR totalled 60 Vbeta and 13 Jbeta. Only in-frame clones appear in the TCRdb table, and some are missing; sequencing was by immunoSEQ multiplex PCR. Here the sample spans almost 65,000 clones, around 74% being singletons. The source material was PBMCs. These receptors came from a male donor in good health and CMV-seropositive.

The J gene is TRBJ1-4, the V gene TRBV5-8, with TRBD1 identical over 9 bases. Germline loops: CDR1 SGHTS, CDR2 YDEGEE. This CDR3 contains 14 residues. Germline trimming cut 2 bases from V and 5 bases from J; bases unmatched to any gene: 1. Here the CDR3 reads CASSFGTGNEKLFF. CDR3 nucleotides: TGTGCCAGCAGCTTCGGGACAGGGAATGAAAAACTGTTTTTT. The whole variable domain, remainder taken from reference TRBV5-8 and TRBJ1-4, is EAGVTQSPTHLIKTRGQQATLRCSPISGHTSVYWYQQALGLGLQFLLWYDEGEERNRGNFPPRFSGRQFPNYSSELNVNALELEDSALYLCASSFGTGNEKLFFGSGTQLSVL.

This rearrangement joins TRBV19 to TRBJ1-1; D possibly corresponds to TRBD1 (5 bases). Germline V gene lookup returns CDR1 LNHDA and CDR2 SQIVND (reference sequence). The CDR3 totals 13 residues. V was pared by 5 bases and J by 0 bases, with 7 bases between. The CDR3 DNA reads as TGTGCCAGTAGTCGGGGGGTGAACACTGAAGCTTTCTTT. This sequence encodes CASSRGVNTEAFF.

In nucleotides, the CDR3 is TGCGCCAGCAGCCAAGTTTTAGAGCACCACACCGGGGAGCTGTTTTTT. As protein: CASSQVLEHHTGELFF. The chain couples TRBV4-1 to TRBJ2-2; no firm D call. V dropped 1 base and J dropped 3 bases, with 12 bases sitting between them. This CDR3 is 16 amino acids long. The germline V gene encodes CDR1 MGHRA and CDR2 YSYEKL.

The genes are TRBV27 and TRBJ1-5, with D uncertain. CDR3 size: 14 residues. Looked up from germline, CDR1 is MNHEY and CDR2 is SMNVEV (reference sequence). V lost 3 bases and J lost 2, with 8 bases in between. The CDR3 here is CASSLSMRNQPQHF. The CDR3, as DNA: TGTGCCAGCAGTTTGAGCATGCGCAATCAGCCCCAGCATTTT.

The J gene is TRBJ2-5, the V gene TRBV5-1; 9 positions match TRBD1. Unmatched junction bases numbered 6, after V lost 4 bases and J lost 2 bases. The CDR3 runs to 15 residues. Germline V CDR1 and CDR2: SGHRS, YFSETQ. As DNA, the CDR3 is TGCGCCAGCAGCGTCCAAGGACAGGGGCAAGAGACCCAGTACTTC. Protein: CASSVQGQGQETQYF.

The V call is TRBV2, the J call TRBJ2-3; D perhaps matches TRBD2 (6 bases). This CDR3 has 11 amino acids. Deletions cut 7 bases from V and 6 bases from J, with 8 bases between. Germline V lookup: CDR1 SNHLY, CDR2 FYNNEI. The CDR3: CASIRGDTQYF. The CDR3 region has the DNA TGTGCCAGCATACGGGGGGATACGCAGTATTTT.

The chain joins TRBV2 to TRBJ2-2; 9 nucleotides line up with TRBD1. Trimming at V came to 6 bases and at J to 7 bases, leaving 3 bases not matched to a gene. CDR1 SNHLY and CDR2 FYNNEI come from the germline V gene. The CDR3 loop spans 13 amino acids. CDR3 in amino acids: CASRGQGHGELFF. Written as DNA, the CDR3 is TGTGCCAGCAGGGGACAGGGACACGGGGAGCTGTTTTTT.

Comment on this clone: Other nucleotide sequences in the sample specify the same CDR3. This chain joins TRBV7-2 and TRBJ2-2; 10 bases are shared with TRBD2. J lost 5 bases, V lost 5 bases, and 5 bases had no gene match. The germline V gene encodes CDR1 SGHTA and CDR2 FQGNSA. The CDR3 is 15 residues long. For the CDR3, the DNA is TGTGCCAGCAGCCCCAGAGCGGGGGGGACCGGGGAGCTGTTTTTT. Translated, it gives CASSPRAGGTGELFF.

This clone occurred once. CDR3 protein: CASSYAGTGANVLTF. CDR3 DNA: TGTGCCAGCAGTTACGCGGGGACTGGGGCCAACGTCCTGACTTTC. The V call is TRBV6-5, the J call TRBJ2-6; a possible D gene is TRBD2 (6 bases). The germline V gene has CDR1 MNHEY and CDR2 SVGAGI. There are 15 residues in the CDR3. Deletions cut 2 bases from V and 2 bases from J, with 7 bases between.

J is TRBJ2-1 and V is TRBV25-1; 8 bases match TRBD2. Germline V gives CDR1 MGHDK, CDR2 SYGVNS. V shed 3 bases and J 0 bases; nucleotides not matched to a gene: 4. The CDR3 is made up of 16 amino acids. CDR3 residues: CASSDQAGASYNEQFF. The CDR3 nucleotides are TGTGCCAGCAGTGACCAAGCGGGGGCCTCCTACAATGAGCAGTTCTTC.